This T cell receptor (beta chain) was found in a study of T cell repertoires in cytomegalovirus infection. Study at large: Public TCR beta signatures marked donors with CMV infection and the matching HLA. The study, taken as a whole, reports: CMV-specific HLA-C-restricted TCR beta clonotypes dominated the ex vivo response.

A single record per CDR3 protein comes from TCRdb applying MiXCR to the reads. The sample contains approximately 630,000 distinct CDR3 sequences, approximately 24% of which appear only once. This clonotype was picked up a small number of times. What it binds is unknown. Input material: CD8+ T cells from PBMCs. This receptor was taken from a human donor in good health (CMV status not recorded). Some clones in this sample may be carry-over from other donors' samples.

The CDR3 spells CASSQPHGGGIDQPQHF. The CDR3, as DNA: TGCGCCAGCAGTCAACCCCACGGGGGCGGGATCGATCAGCCCCAGCATTTT. V and J are TRBV23-1 and TRBJ1-5, with D tentatively TRBD1 (6 bases). TRBV23-1 is given ORF status, its function remaining uncertain. The V and J ends lost 2 bases and 5 bases respectively, with 19 bases between them. CDR3 length: 17 amino acids.